This T cell receptor beta chain was documented in a study of human T cells and chemical hapten exposure. The study extracted total RNA from unfractionated whole blood. In the case of this clonotype: The antigen remains unidentified.

General observations from the study: Those TCRs sitting above 1 in 1000 frequency stayed the same with DPC sensitization.

The library tagged individual cDNA molecules with unique molecular identifiers. Via MiXCR, TCRdb re-called the 5' RACE reads, giving one row per CDR3 protein. The table shows 110,000 or so distinct CDR3 sequences, with roughly 18% occurring only once. CDR3 length equals 18 residues. Trimming left V 4 bases short and J 8 bases short, with 24 bases between. CDR1 is MDHEN, CDR2 SYDVKM, per germline. This chain uses TRBV28 with TRBJ1-6, with D unresolved. This sequence originates from a human donor in good health. CDR3 sequence reads: CASSSSSRRSFVDSPLHF. The DNA for the CDR3 is TGTGCCAGCAGTTCGTCCTCGCGACGGTCGTTCGTGGATTCACCCCTCCACTTT.